Each of the 23 T cell receptor beta chains below was sequenced from the same sample in a study of blood T cell repertoires in COVID-19 (dated by TCRdb to 2020 to 2022). The library came from the immunoSEQ multiplex PCR assay. TCRdb provides this immuneACCESS table in a form limited to in-frame rearrangements. Some clones are lacking; in checked studies, under half of them reflect an unresolved V gene, and why the rest are absent is not known. The sample table lists about 210,000 clones, roughly 88% of them with a count of one. Together, the top ten hold 1.4% to 1.5% of the sample. Sequences were obtained from peripheral blood. The receptors here all came from a man younger than 35 with active or convalescent COVID-19.

A single count supports this clone. The gene calls are TRBV28 and TRBJ2-7; 7 nucleotides line up with TRBD2. CDR1 is MDHEN and CDR2 is SYDVKM in the germline V gene. J lost 2 bases, V lost 5 bases, and 9 bases had no gene match. The length of the CDR3 is 15 residues. The CDR3 sequence is CASSTGGGPPYEQYF. The CDR3 DNA sequence: TGTGCCAGCAGTACCGGGGGAGGGCCACCCTACGAGCAGTACTTC. The whole variable domain, filled in from reference TRBV28 and TRBJ2-7, reads DVKVTQSSRYLVKRTGEKVFLECVQDMDHENMFWYRQDPGLGLRLIYFSYDVKMKEKGDIPEGYSVSREKKERFSLILESASTNQTSMYLCASSTGGGPPYEQYFGPGTRLTVT.

The genes are TRBV19 and TRBJ1-1, with 7 positions matching TRBD1. The CDR3 extends over 14 amino acids. Germline assignment: CDR1 LNHDA and CDR2 SQIVND (reference sequence). J was trimmed by 3 bases and V by 5 bases; bases with no gene match: 6. The DNA of the CDR3 is TGTGCCAGTAGTCTTAGGGGGCAGGACACTGAAGCTTTCTTT. Its translation is CASSLRGQDTEAFF.

The gene calls are TRBV27 and TRBJ1-1; D may be TRBD1 (6 bases). The CDR3 runs 16 residues. Trimming pared 3 bases from V and 4 bases from J, leaving 18 bases between. Germline CDR1 MNHEY, CDR2 SMNVEV (reference sequence). The CDR3 sequence is CASSFGGVTGTTEAFF. In nucleotides, the CDR3 is TGTGCCAGCAGTTTCGGGGGGGTAACAGGGACCACTGAAGCTTTCTTT.

The chain carries TRBV30 and TRBJ2-1, with 9 bases that match TRBD2. The trim removed 7 bases at V and 6 bases at J, leaving 10 bases unmatched. Germline values: CDR1 GTSNPN, CDR2 SVGIG (reference sequence). This CDR3 is 14 amino acids long. CDR3 sequence: CASRPAGGRNEQFF. CDR3 in DNA: TGTGCCTCCCGGCCAGCGGGAGGCCGCAATGAGCAGTTCTTC.

This sequence joins TRBV4-2 and TRBJ1-2; possibly TRBD1 for D (5 bases). The V end lost 1 base, the J end lost 1 base, and 13 bases lay between the germline ends. Germline V gene data show CDR1 as LGHNA and CDR2 as YNFKEQ. The CDR3 has 16 residues. The CDR3 protein is CASSQGGGANNYGYTF. The CDR3 DNA follows: TGTGCCAGCAGCCAAGGGGGCGGGGCTAATAACTATGGCTACACCTTC.

The chain joins TRBV24-1 to TRBJ1-3, with TRBD1 identical over 10 bases. Germline trimming cut 2 bases from V and 0 bases from J; bases unmatched to any gene: 0. Germline CDR1 is KGHDR and CDR2 is SFDVKD. The CDR3 has 16 residues. CDR3 bases: TGTGCCACCAGTGATTGGGACAGGGGCTCTGGAAACACCATATATTTT. Amino acid sequence: CATSDWDRGSGNTIYF.

This clone was detected a few times. The chain joins TRBV5-4 to TRBJ1-1; 7 positions match TRBD1. The germline gives CDR1 SGHNT, CDR2 YYREEE (reference sequence). The CDR3 totals 16 residues. V was pared by 5 bases and J by 0 bases, with 10 bases of the junction left unmatched. Here the CDR3 reads CASSRGQTDMNTEAFF. CDR3 coding DNA: TGTGCCAGCAGTCGGGGACAGACCGACATGAACACTGAAGCTTTCTTT.

This clone was counted once. The chain carries TRBV11-2 and TRBJ2-1; 9 bases are a match to TRBD2. CDR1 and CDR2 (germline): SGHAT, FQNNGV. J gave up 5 bases and V 7 bases, and 6 bases lay outside the gene matches. The CDR3 is 14 residues long. Here the CDR3 reads CASTPGLANNEQFF. CDR3 coding DNA: TGTGCCAGCACCCCGGGACTAGCCAACAATGAGCAGTTCTTC.

The genes are TRBV28 and TRBJ1-1; 9 bases agree with TRBD1. Germline V gene data show CDR1 as MDHEN and CDR2 as SYDVKM. The CDR3 sequence is 15 residues long. The V segment lost 5 bases and the J segment 6 bases; nucleotides outside the gene matches: 10. The CDR3 sequence: CASSIQPGQGPEAFF. The CDR3 DNA reads TGTGCCAGCAGTATACAACCGGGACAGGGACCTGAAGCTTTCTTT.

The V gene is TRBV15, the J gene TRBJ1-1, with 8 bases aligning to TRBD1. Germline CDR1 reads LNHNV; CDR2 reads YYDKDF (reference sequence). The CDR3 runs to 16 residues. V dropped 2 bases and J dropped 3; count of bases not matched to a gene: 8. CDR3 amino acids: CATSRPNQGAHTEAFF. The DNA for the CDR3 is TGTGCCACCAGCAGACCTAACCAGGGGGCCCACACTGAAGCTTTCTTT.

CDR3 DNA: TGTGCCAGCAGCTTGGGAGGGGGCCGAAACTATGGCTACACCTTC. Its translation is CASSLGGGRNYGYTF. The chain carries TRBV5-5 and TRBJ1-2, with 7 bases lining up with TRBD1. From germline, CDR1 is SGHKS and CDR2 YYEKEE (reference sequence). This CDR3 is 15 amino acids long. V gave up 0 bases and J gave up 2 bases; unmatched junction bases: 4.

V usage is TRBV4-3 and J usage is TRBJ2-2; TRBD1 aligns across 12 bases. The V segment lost 5 bases and the J segment 7 bases; nucleotides outside the gene matches: 5. The length of the CDR3 is 15 residues. In germline, CDR1 is LGHNA, CDR2 YSLEER. The CDR3 region has the DNA TGCGCCAGCAGCGCGGGGACAGGGGGCTTCGGGGAGCTGTTTTTT. The encoded protein is CASSAGTGGFGELFF.

This clone has only one observation. This sequence joins TRBV9 and TRBJ1-1, with TRBD1 identical over 7 bases. Germline values: CDR1 SGDLS, CDR2 YYNGEE. The V gene end was trimmed by 4 bases and the J gene end by 3 bases; junction bases not matched to a gene: 3. CDR3 length: 13 residues. CDR3 sequence (DNA): TGTGCCAGCAGCCCTACAGGGGACACTGAAGCTTTCTTT. This sequence encodes CASSPTGDTEAFF.

This clone was seen only a few times. The gene calls are TRBV5-5 and TRBJ1-2; 8 bases are a match to TRBD1. J gave up 6 bases and V 4 bases, and 8 bases lay outside the gene matches. The CDR3 loop spans 14 amino acids. Per germline, CDR1 SGHKS and CDR2 YYEKEE (reference sequence). CDR3 DNA: TGTGCCAGCAGCCTCGACAGGGGATTGAATGGCTACACCTTC. Translation gives CASSLDRGLNGYTF.

The genes are TRBV28 and TRBJ1-1; D possibly corresponds to TRBD1 (6 bases). Looked up from germline, CDR1 is MDHEN and CDR2 is SYDVKM. The CDR3 consists of 12 residues. Trimming shortened V by 3 bases and J by 7 bases, and 9 bases separated the two germline ends. CDR3 DNA: TGTGCCAGCAGTTTCGGCAGGGGTGAAGCTTTCTTT. Translated, it gives CASSFGRGEAFF.

V gene TRBV5-1 combines with J gene TRBJ1-4; a weak D match, TRBD1 (5 bases). CDR1 and CDR2 (germline): SGHRS, YFSETQ. The ends were cut back, 5 bases at V and 5 bases at J, with 16 bases in the middle. The CDR3 sequence is 15 residues long. CDR3 amino acids: CASSYTDRSNEKLFF. CDR3 bases: TGCGCCAGCAGTTATACCGACAGATCCAATGAAAAACTGTTTTTT.

The V and J genes are TRBV6-5 and TRBJ1-1; 7 bases are a match to TRBD1. V gave up 2 bases and J gave up 3 bases; unmatched junction bases: 3. CDR1 and CDR2 from the germline V gene are MNHEY and SVGAGI. This CDR3 has 14 residues. For the CDR3, the DNA is TGTGCCAGCAGTTACGCTACAGGGGACACTGAAGCTTTCTTT. Amino acid sequence: CASSYATGDTEAFF.

The chain carries TRBV11-2 and TRBJ1-2; 7 bases map to TRBD1. Germline V lookup: CDR1 SGHAT, CDR2 FQNNGV. Losses at the gene ends were 6 bases for V and 7 bases for J; bases not matched to a gene: 5. The length of the CDR3 is 12 residues. CDR3 loop: CASRTQGPGYTF. The CDR3 DNA follows: TGTGCCAGCAGGACACAGGGGCCTGGCTACACCTTC.

This clone was observed once. This chain connects TRBV9 to TRBJ1-3; possible D gene TRBD1, 6 bases. Germline CDR1 and CDR2: SGDLS and YYNGEE. The CDR3 covers 17 residues. V was shortened by 0 bases and J by 0 bases, with 13 bases between the two germline ends. CDR3 in DNA: TGTGCCAGCAGCGTAGCTTCGCACAGGGACTCTGGAAACACCATATATTTT. It encodes CASSVASHRDSGNTIYF. The whole variable domain, filled in from reference TRBV9 and TRBJ1-3, reads DSGVTQTPKHLITATGQRVTLRCSPRSGDLSVYWYQQSLDQGLQFLIQYYNGEERAKGNILERFSAQQFPDLHSELNLSSLELGDSALYFCASSVASHRDSGNTIYFGEGSWLTVV.

The chain carries TRBV10-2 and TRBJ1-4, with D perhaps TRBD1 (5 bases). Germline V lookup: CDR1 WSHSY, CDR2 SAAADI. This CDR3 has 15 residues. Deletions cut 0 bases from V and 5 bases from J, with 10 bases between. The CDR3, as DNA: TGCGCCAGCAGTGAGTCACGGGGGAGCAATGAAAAACTGTTTTTT. Amino acids: CASSESRGSNEKLFF.

The V gene is TRBV25-1, the J gene TRBJ1-2, with no clear D. The ends were cut back, 9 bases at V and 3 bases at J, with 23 bases in the middle. Germline lookup yields CDR1 MGHDK and CDR2 SYGVNS. The CDR3 loop spans 16 amino acids. The CDR3 sequence: CASGSRGLSSDYGYTF. CDR3 bases: TGTGCCAGTGGATCTCGAGGCCTCAGTTCCGACTATGGCTACACCTTC.

This chain joins TRBV12-3 or TRBV12-4 and TRBJ2-7; D is undetermined. Trimming removed 3 bases at V and 7 bases at J, with 7 bases between. The CDR3 contains 11 residues. This CDR3 is CASSFLTEQYF. CDR3 DNA: TGTGCCAGCAGTTTCTTGACTGAGCAGTACTTC.

The chain links TRBV28 to TRBJ2-7; 11 nucleotides align to TRBD1. The CDR3 loop spans 16 amino acids. Trimming took 3 bases from V and 3 from J; bases not matched to a gene: 7. Germline V CDR1 and CDR2: MDHEN, SYDVKM. The DNA for the CDR3 is TGTGCCAGCAGTTTCCCTTCCGGGACAGGGGGCTACGAGCAGTACTTC. This encodes CASSFPSGTGGYEQYF.